Included here is one T cell receptor (beta chain) sequence, with context. As processed by the authors: Scientists estimated how many nucleated cells there were by amplifying reference gene primers. Generated by immunoSEQ multiplex PCR, the TCRdb table keeps only in-frame clones and is missing some. V and J calls plus clone size are reproduced from that table; the DNA served to infer D and trimming. The table records about 200,000 clones, roughly 88% of them present only once. The source of the sample is a study of blood T cell repertoires in COVID-19. Across the study: COVID-19 samples from acute and convalescent phases originated in the United States, Italy and Spain. Sources were T cells, B-cell-depleted T cells, or PBMCs; the material itself was cDNA or gDNA.

Sequencing input: peripheral blood. The receptor comes from a human donor in a cohort sampled during active COVID-19.

The CDR3 DNA is TGTGCCAGTAGTGTCCGGCAGGTGAATAATGAAAAACTGTTTTTT. It is translated as CASSVRQVNNEKLFF. The genes are TRBV19 and TRBJ1-4; D remains unclear. This CDR3 contains 15 residues. Germline V gene lookup returns CDR1 LNHDA and CDR2 SQIVND (reference sequence). Between the trimmed V and J ends, which lost 5 bases and 4 bases, there was a span of 14 bases.